These 26 T cell receptor beta chains originate from one sample sequenced in a study of T cell responses to AZD1222 COVID-19 vaccine. Sequenced by immunoSEQ multiplex PCR; TCRdb stores in-frame clones only, minus some. Counted here are about 140,000 clones, around 91% occurring once; the ten biggest clones make up approximately 6.3%. Here the sequenced sample was peripheral blood, taken 28 days after the second AZD1222 dose. These receptors all come from an adult who received the AZD1222 COVID-19 vaccine.

This clone showed up just once. This chain uses TRBV11-1 with TRBJ1-6; D gene uncertain. The germline V gene has CDR1 SGHAT and CDR2 FQDESV (reference sequence). This CDR3 is 16 amino acids long. V was clipped by 5 bases and J by 0 bases, with 11 bases between them. Here the CDR3 reads CASSNGESSYNSPLHF. In nucleotides, the CDR3 is TGTGCCAGCAGCAACGGGGAGAGCTCCTATAATTCACCCCTCCACTTT.

V gene TRBV19 combines with J gene TRBJ1-3; D unclear. Trimming stripped 8 bases from V and 5 bases from J, with 19 bases between. The length of the CDR3 is 15 residues. The V gene's germline CDR1 is LNHDA and CDR2 SQIVND (reference sequence). DNA for the CDR3: TGTGCCAGTGCCCCCGGGCAGGAAGAAAGAAACACCATATATTTT. This translates into CASAPGQEERNTIYF.

This clone has a single count. The chain uses TRBV6-5 and TRBJ1-6, with D unresolved. This CDR3 contains 14 residues. Trimming took off 6 bases at V and 6 bases at J, with 12 bases between the two ends. Germline CDR1 is MNHEY and CDR2 is SVGAGI. The CDR3 region is CASRFKVGNSPLHF. As DNA, the CDR3 is TGTGCCAGCAGGTTTAAAGTCGGTAATTCACCCCTCCACTTT.

CDR3 sequence: CASSSGYSADTQYF. The CDR3 nucleotides read TGTGCCAGCAGCTCCGGTTATTCGGCAGATACGCAGTATTTT. V and J are TRBV7-2 and TRBJ2-3; D is ambiguous. V was shortened by 4 bases and J by 4 bases, with 12 bases between the two germline ends. This CDR3 contains 14 residues. Germline V gene data show CDR1 as SGHTA and CDR2 as FQGNSA.

The chain links TRBV6-5 to TRBJ2-7; D gene uncertain. V was clipped by 4 bases and J by 2 bases, with 9 bases between them. CDR3 length equals 13 residues. In germline, CDR1 is MNHEY, CDR2 SVGAGI. In nucleotides, the CDR3 is TGTGCCAGCAGTTTACGTCCCACCTACGAGCAGTACTTC. Translating it yields CASSLRPTYEQYF.

The CDR3 DNA reads TGTGCCAGCAGTTATGGCATCCGGGGACCGGGCGAGCAGTACTTC. Amino acids: CASSYGIRGPGEQYF. The V gene is TRBV6-5, the J gene TRBJ2-7; either TRBD1 or TRBD2 may supply D (5 bases each). This CDR3 comprises 15 residues. V gave up 3 bases and J gave up 6 bases, with 18 bases separating them. Looked up from germline, CDR1 is MNHEY and CDR2 is SVGAGI.

The gene calls are TRBV6-5 and TRBJ1-1; D might be TRBD1 (6 bases). Trimming left V 8 bases short and J 0 bases short, with 10 bases between. CDR3 length: 13 residues. Germline V gives CDR1 MNHEY, CDR2 SVGAGI. This CDR3 reads CASRGHMNTEAFF. The CDR3 bases are TGTGCCAGCCGGGGACATATGAACACTGAAGCTTTCTTT.

This clone was seen only a few times. This sequence joins TRBV3-1 (or the pseudogene TRBV3-2) and TRBJ1-6, with 10 bases lining up with TRBD1. This CDR3 contains 15 residues. CDR1 and CDR2 from the germline V gene are LGHDT and YNNKEL (reference sequence). J was trimmed by 7 bases and V by 4 bases; bases with no gene match: 4. The CDR3, as DNA: TGTGCCAGCAGCCCCCCGGGACAGGGGAATTCACCCCTCCACTTT. Its translation: CASSPPGQGNSPLHF.

The chain carries TRBV4-2 and TRBJ1-2; D gene ambiguous. Deletions cut 0 bases from V and 7 bases from J, with 15 bases between. The CDR3 length is 15 residues. Germline lookup yields CDR1 LGHNA and CDR2 YNFKEQ. In nucleotides, the CDR3 is TGTGCCAGCAGCCAAGAGGGCTCTCGGGGTTTTGGCTACACCTTC. Translated, it gives CASSQEGSRGFGYTF.

This chain joins TRBV9 and TRBJ2-3; D gene uncertain. V lost 2 bases and J 1 base, leaving 8 bases between the germline ends. The length of the CDR3 is 14 residues. Germline-derived CDR1 and CDR2 are SGDLS and YYNGEE. For the CDR3, the DNA is TGTGCCAGCAGCGTCTTGACCGGCACAGATACGCAGTATTTT. This sequence encodes CASSVLTGTDTQYF.

This chain connects TRBV5-5 to TRBJ1-6, with 10 bases matching TRBD1. Germline V gives CDR1 SGHKS, CDR2 YYEKEE (reference sequence). Trimming cost V 5 bases and J 7 bases; bases outside gene matches: 9. This CDR3 is 16 amino acids long. The CDR3 spells CASRTGQGTPNSPLHF. The DNA of the CDR3 is TGTGCCAGCAGAACGGGACAGGGGACACCAAATTCACCCCTCCACTTT.

The rearrangement links TRBV2 to TRBJ2-4; D uncertain. The CDR3 runs to 15 residues. V was trimmed by 6 bases and J by 0 bases, leaving 12 bases between them. Germline loops: CDR1 SNHLY, CDR2 FYNNEI. For the CDR3, the DNA is TGTGCCAGCAGAGAACAACTTCTAGCCAAAAACATTCAGTACTTC. Its protein is CASREQLLAKNIQYF.

This chain connects TRBV9 to TRBJ2-3; D is unclear. Germline-derived CDR1 and CDR2 are SGDLS and YYNGEE. V was clipped by 4 bases and J by 4 bases, with 10 bases between them. The CDR3 is made up of 13 amino acids. The CDR3 protein is CASSHIGPDTQYF. CDR3 nucleotide sequence: TGTGCCAGCAGCCACATCGGCCCAGATACGCAGTATTTT.

The chain employs TRBV2 and TRBJ2-1; 9 nucleotides agree with TRBD2. V was clipped by 6 bases and J by 6 bases; unmatched bases: 18. CDR1 and CDR2 from the germline V gene are SNHLY and FYNNEI. The CDR3 length is 18 residues. CDR3 sequence: CASRKGFSGSLNPNEQFF. In nucleotides, the CDR3 is TGTGCCAGCAGGAAGGGTTTTAGCGGGAGTTTAAACCCCAATGAGCAGTTCTTC.

This clone was counted a single time. The rearrangement links TRBV11-3 to TRBJ2-3, with 11 positions matching TRBD1. CDR1 and CDR2 (germline): SGHNT, YENEEA. CDR3 length equals 16 residues. V lost 0 bases to trimming and J lost 4 bases; unmatched junction nucleotides: 3. CDR3 sequence reads: CASSLDSGQGADTQYF. The CDR3 nucleotides read TGTGCCAGCAGCTTAGACTCGGGACAGGGGGCAGATACGCAGTATTTT.

The chain carries TRBV21-1 and TRBJ2-5; the table's D gene call, TRBD2, was not cross checked with the DNA. TRBV21-1 constitutes a pseudogene. The CDR3 covers 14 residues. CDR3 in DNA: TGTGCCAGCAGCAAAGCCCCTCCGAGGGAGACCCAGTACTTC. It translates to CASSKAPPRETQYF.

The rearrangement uses TRBV6-5 and TRBJ1-2; TRBD1 matches at 9 bases. The trim removed 4 bases at V and 4 bases at J, leaving 1 base unmatched. The CDR3 consists of 13 residues. The germline V gene has CDR1 MNHEY and CDR2 SVGAGI. CDR3 bases: TGTGCCAGCAGTTGGGACAGGGCCTATGGCTACACCTTC. Amino acid sequence: CASSWDRAYGYTF.

This chain connects TRBV30 to TRBJ2-7, with 9 nucleotides matching TRBD1. Germline V lookup: CDR1 GTSNPN, CDR2 SVGIG (reference sequence). The CDR3 sequence is 12 residues long. Trimming cost V 3 bases and J 6 bases; bases outside gene matches: 3. The CDR3: CAWRQGAFEQYF. CDR3 coding DNA: TGTGCCTGGAGACAGGGGGCGTTCGAGCAGTACTTC.

V is TRBV2 and J is TRBJ1-2; D perhaps matches TRBD1 (5 bases). Germline CDR1 is SNHLY and CDR2 is FYNNEI. The CDR3 sequence is 13 residues long. V lost 4 bases and J 5 bases, leaving 11 bases between the germline ends. The CDR3 coding sequence is TGTGCCAGCAGTGGCCGGGGGAATTATGGCTACACCTTC. Translated: CASSGRGNYGYTF.

V gene TRBV7-9 combines with J gene TRBJ2-2; D might be TRBD1 (5 bases). CDR1 is SEHNR and CDR2 is FQNEAQ in the germline V gene (reference sequence). V shed 3 bases and J shed 4 bases, with 12 bases lying between them. This CDR3 region has 15 residues. CDR3 amino acids: CASSFRGLGTGELFF. Here the CDR3 DNA reads TGTGCCAGCAGCTTTAGGGGCCTTGGCACCGGGGAGCTGTTTTTT.

This clone is labeled as medium-sized (0.01 to 0.1%). CDR3 DNA: TGTGCCAGCAGCTTAAAAACGGGGCGACCCAGCGAGCAGTACTTC. Amino acid sequence: CASSLKTGRPSEQYF. The V gene is TRBV5-8, the J gene TRBJ2-7; tentatively, D is TRBD1 or TRBD2 (5 bases each). V lost 2 bases and J lost 6, with 18 bases in between. The CDR3 sequence is 15 residues long. CDR1 SGHTS and CDR2 YDEGEE come from the germline V gene.

This chain uses TRBV11-2 with TRBJ2-2; D is uncertain. Per the germline V gene, CDR1 is SGHAT and CDR2 is FQNNGV. The CDR3 is made up of 17 amino acids. V was trimmed by 1 base and J by 7 bases, leaving 19 bases between them. In DNA, the CDR3 is TGTGCCAGCAGCTTAGGAACTAACCCTACCGTCAACGGGGAGCTGTTTTTT. This encodes CASSLGTNPTVNGELFF.

The rearrangement links TRBV4-3 to TRBJ1-4; 9 bases align to TRBD1. In germline, CDR1 is LGHNA, CDR2 YSLEER. The junction had 11 bases not matched to a gene; V was cut back by 5 bases and J by 7 bases. CDR3 length equals 16 residues. As DNA, the CDR3 is TGCGCCAGCAGCGCCCACGCCGGGACAGGGAGTGAAAAACTGTTTTTT. This gives the protein CASSAHAGTGSEKLFF.

The chain combines TRBV5-4 with TRBJ1-6; 8 nucleotides agree with TRBD1. Germline-derived CDR1 and CDR2 are SGHNT and YYREEE (reference sequence). CDR3 length: 14 residues. The trim removed 3 bases at V and 10 bases at J, leaving 6 bases unmatched. The CDR3 is CASSYDRGGSPLHF. The CDR3 DNA reads as TGTGCCAGCAGCTACGACAGGGGAGGGTCACCCCTCCACTTT.

Only one count was recorded for this clone. The genes are TRBV3-1 (or the pseudogene TRBV3-2) and TRBJ1-1; TRBD1 is a possible D gene (6 bases). V lost 1 base, J lost 0 bases, and 18 bases lay in between. Germline V CDR1 and CDR2: LGHDT, YNNKEL (reference sequence). The CDR3 sequence is 18 residues long. The CDR3 loop is CASSQVYAGVDMNTEAFF. The CDR3 bases are TGTGCCAGCAGCCAAGTTTATGCAGGGGTCGACATGAACACTGAAGCTTTCTTT.

The genes are TRBV6-2 or TRBV6-3 and TRBJ2-1; 10 nucleotides line up with TRBD2. The ends lost 4 bases at V and 0 bases at J; junction bases unmatched: 0. The germline V gene has CDR1 MNHEY and CDR2 SVGEGT. The CDR3 extends over 15 amino acids. In DNA, the CDR3 is TGTGCCAGCAGTTCTAGCGGGAGCTCCTACAATGAGCAGTTCTTC. It is translated as CASSSSGSSYNEQFF.